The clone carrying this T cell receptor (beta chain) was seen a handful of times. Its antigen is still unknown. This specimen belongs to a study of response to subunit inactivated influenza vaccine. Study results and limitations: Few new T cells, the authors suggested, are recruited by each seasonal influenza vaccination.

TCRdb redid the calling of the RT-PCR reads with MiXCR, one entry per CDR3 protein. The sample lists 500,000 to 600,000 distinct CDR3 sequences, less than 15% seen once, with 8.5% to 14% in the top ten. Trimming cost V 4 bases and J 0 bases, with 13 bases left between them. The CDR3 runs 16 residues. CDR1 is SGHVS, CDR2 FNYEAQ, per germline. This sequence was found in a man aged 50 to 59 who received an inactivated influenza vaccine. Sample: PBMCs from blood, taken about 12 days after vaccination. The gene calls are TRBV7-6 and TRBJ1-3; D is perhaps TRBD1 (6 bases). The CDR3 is CASSSHLDSSGNTIYF. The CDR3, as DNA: TGTGCCAGCAGCTCCCATTTGGACAGCTCTGGAAACACCATATATTTT.